This T cell receptor (beta chain) was retrieved from a study of T cell changes during pregnancy in multiple sclerosis. Clones were sequenced by immunoSEQ multiplex PCR, and TCRdb holds only the in-frame ones, with some missing. The sample lists 30,000 to 40,000 clones; about 92% were seen once. Germline CDR1 is SEHNR and CDR2 is FQNEAQ (reference sequence). The CDR3 consists of 14 residues. V dropped 2 bases and J dropped 11; count of bases not matched to a gene: 11. This specimen consisted of CD8+ T cells from peripheral blood mononuclear cells, obtained in the third trimester of pregnancy. The chain uses TRBV7-9 and TRBJ1-1, with 7 bases that match TRBD1. The clonotype originates from a female donor with multiple sclerosis, enrolled in a pregnancy study. CDR3 nucleotide sequence: TGTGCCAGCAGCTTAAGAGGGCTCGGACAGGAGGCTTTCTTT. Its protein product is CASSLRGLGQEAFF. The whole variable domain, filled in from reference TRBV7-9 and TRBJ1-1, reads DTGVSQNPRHKITKRGQNVTFRCDPISEHNRLYWYRQTLGQGPEFLTYFQNEAQLEKSRLLSDRFSAERPKGSFSTLEIQRTEQGDSAMYLCASSLRGLGQEAFFGQGTRLTVV.